This TCR beta chain was recovered during a study of cytomegalovirus exposure and HLA in healthy donors. The PCR was carried out with 60 Vbeta primers and 13 Jbeta primers. Here immunoSEQ multiplex PCR was the method, and the copy in TCRdb shows in-frame clones only, minus some. The table has over 150,000 clones, roughly three quarters seen once. The specimen sequenced was PBMCs. The sequence was obtained from a male donor in good health and CMV-seropositive.

CDR3 sequence reads: CASSAGDSYEQYF. The CDR3 DNA reads TGTGCCAGCAGTGCAGGGGACAGCTACGAGCAGTACTTC. This sequence joins TRBV2 and TRBJ2-7; 7 positions agree with TRBD1. Trimming removed 4 bases from V and 3 bases from J; junction bases left unmatched: 3. CDR3 length: 13 residues. Germline-derived CDR1 and CDR2 are SNHLY and FYNNEI.